A single TCR beta chain is shown here with its context. Antigen specificity is unknown. The data were obtained in a study of CD8 T cells in ankylosing spondylitis. Findings and limits, study-wide: The authors reported significant enrichment of disease-linked clones in matched ankylosing spondylitis synovial fluid.

V lost 4 bases and J lost 1, with 1 base in between. Germline CDR1 ENHRY, CDR2 SYGVKD. This CDR3 region has 12 residues. By quantitative 5'-RACE with molecular barcodes, the TCR beta libraries were made. MiXCR, run by TCRdb on the 5' RACE reads, gives a single entry per CDR3 protein. Of 150,000 or so distinct CDR3 sequences in the sample, approximately 16% are singletons; the top ten hold approximately 8%. The sample was blood, either unsorted or a sorted T cell fraction (not recorded which). The chain employs TRBV10-3 and TRBJ2-2; D is ambiguous. The TCR was taken from a male donor with ankylosing spondylitis or in good health (not recorded which). The CDR3 is CAISGNTGELFF. CDR3 bases: TGTGCCATCAGTGGGAACACCGGGGAGCTGTTTTTT.